This entry lists 7 T cell receptor beta chains sequenced from one sample in a study of T cells after posttransplantation cyclophosphamide. Produced via immunoSEQ multiplex PCR; TCRdb's table is partial and in-frame only. The repertoire includes about 52,000 clones, approximately 94% of them detected once, and roughly 3.1% sits in the top ten. The sequenced material came from PBMCs. Receptor source: a woman aged 30 to 39 in good health and a related stem cell transplant donor.

V usage is TRBV19 and J usage is TRBJ1-2, with TRBD1 identical over 9 bases. CDR3 length: 15 amino acids. The V gene's germline CDR1 is LNHDA and CDR2 SQIVND (reference sequence). V shed 6 bases, J shed 5 bases, and the junction held 10 bases outside the gene matches. The CDR3 spells CASSESQGAKYGYTF. CDR3 DNA sequence: TGTGCCAGTAGCGAGTCACAGGGGGCCAAGTATGGCTACACCTTC. The whole variable domain, filled in from reference TRBV19 and TRBJ1-2, reads DGGITQSPKYLFRKEGQNVTLSCEQNLNHDAMYWYRQDPGQGLRLIYYSQIVNDFQKGDIAEGYSVSREKKESFPLTVTSAQKNPTAFYLCASSESQGAKYGYTFGSGTRLTVV.

This chain links TRBV5-1 with TRBJ2-3; TRBD1 agrees at 9 bases. The CDR3 contains 15 residues. Germline trimming cut 5 bases from V and 0 bases from J; bases unmatched to any gene: 4. Germline values: CDR1 SGHRS, CDR2 YFSETQ. Here the CDR3 DNA reads TGCGCCAGCAGACCCGGACAGGGGAGCACAGATACGCAGTATTTT. It is translated as CASRPGQGSTDTQYF.

This chain links TRBV15 with TRBJ2-4; TRBD2 aligns across 12 bases. The germline CDR1 and CDR2 sequences are LNHNV and YYDKDF (reference sequence). CDR3 size: 19 residues. V gave up 0 bases and J gave up 1 base; unmatched junction bases: 7. Here the CDR3 DNA reads TGTGCCACCAGCAGAGATGGTGCTAGCGGGGGGGCGGCCAAAAACATTCAGTACTTC. Amino acid sequence: CATSRDGASGGAAKNIQYF.

This CDR3 is CASSVGQATTPYGYTF. CDR3 in DNA: TGTGCCAGCAGCGTAGGGCAGGCTACGACCCCCTATGGCTACACCTTC. The V gene is TRBV9, the J gene TRBJ1-2; D not certain. V dropped 0 bases and J dropped 4 bases, with 16 bases sitting between them. This CDR3 is 16 amino acids long. The V gene's germline CDR1 is SGDLS and CDR2 YYNGEE.

V and J are TRBV5-1 and TRBJ1-5, with TRBD1 as a possible D gene (5 bases). Trimming removed 4 bases at V and 7 bases at J, with 21 bases between. The CDR3 spans 16 residues. Per germline, CDR1 SGHRS and CDR2 YFSETQ. In DNA form, the CDR3 reads TGCGCCAGCAGCATTGGCACTGGAGGGGTGGAACAGCCCCAGCATTTT. Amino acids: CASSIGTGGVEQPQHF.

The chain joins TRBV7-8 to TRBJ2-6; D is unclear. Per the germline V gene, CDR1 is SGHVS and CDR2 is FQNEAQ. The CDR3 contains 15 residues. Between the trimmed V and J ends, which lost 3 bases and 0 bases, there was a span of 6 bases. The CDR3 bases are TGTGCCAGCAGCTTGGCGGCCTCTGGGGCCAACGTCCTGACTTTC. Amino acid sequence: CASSLAASGANVLTF.

This rearrangement joins TRBV5-4 to TRBJ2-3, with TRBD1 matching over 10 bases. Germline V lookup: CDR1 SGHNT, CDR2 YYREEE (reference sequence). This CDR3 is 16 amino acids long. Losses at the gene ends were 5 bases for V and 10 bases for J; bases not matched to a gene: 16. The CDR3 loop is CASRKSRGTGVDAQYF. In DNA, the CDR3 is TGTGCCAGCAGAAAATCGAGGGGGACAGGGGTGGATGCGCAGTATTTT.